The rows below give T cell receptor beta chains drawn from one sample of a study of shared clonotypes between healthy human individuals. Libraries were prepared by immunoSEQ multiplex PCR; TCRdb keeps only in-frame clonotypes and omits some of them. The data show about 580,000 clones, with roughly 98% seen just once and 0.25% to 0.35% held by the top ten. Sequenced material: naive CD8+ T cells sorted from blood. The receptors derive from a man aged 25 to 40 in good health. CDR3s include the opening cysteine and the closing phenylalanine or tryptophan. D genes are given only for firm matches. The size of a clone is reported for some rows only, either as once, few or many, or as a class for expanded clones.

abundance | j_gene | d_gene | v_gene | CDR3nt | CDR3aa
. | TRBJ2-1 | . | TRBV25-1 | TGTGCCAGCAGTTTTAGACACAATGAGCAGTTCTTC | CASSFRHNEQFF
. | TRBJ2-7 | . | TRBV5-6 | TGTGCCAGCAGCTCCCGCCGGGGATGGGGCTACGAGCAGTACTTC | CASSSRRGWGYEQYF
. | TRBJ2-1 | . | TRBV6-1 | TGTGCCTCGGGCGGGTCAAGCGTCGACAATGAGCAGTTCTTC | CASGGSSVDNEQFF
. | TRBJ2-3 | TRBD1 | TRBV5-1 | TGCGCCAGCAGCTTGTTGTCAGGGGGCAAGGGCACAGATACGCAGTATTTT | CASSLLSGGKGTDTQYF
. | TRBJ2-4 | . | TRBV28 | TGTGCCAGCAGTTTTCCCTCGTCTGGGGACATTCAGTACTTC | CASSFPSSGDIQYF
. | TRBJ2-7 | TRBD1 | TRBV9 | TGTGCCAGCAGCGTAGCTAATACAGGGGGAAGGTACGAGCAGTACTTC | CASSVANTGGRYEQYF
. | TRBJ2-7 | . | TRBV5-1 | TGCGCCAGCACCTTGCTCCCCCATGAAGCCTACGAGCAGTACTTC | CASTLLPHEAYEQYF
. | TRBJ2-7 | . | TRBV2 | TGTGCCAGCACTATTAGGAGGGAACCGCGCGAGCAGTACTTC | CASTIRREPREQYF
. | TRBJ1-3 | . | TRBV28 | TGTGCCAGCAGCAGGGATCGAAGCTCTGGAAACACCATATATTTT | CASSRDRSSGNTIYF
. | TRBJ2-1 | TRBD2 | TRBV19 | TGTGCCAGTAGTACCAGCGGGAGCTCCTACAATGAGCAGTTCTTC | CASSTSGSSYNEQFF
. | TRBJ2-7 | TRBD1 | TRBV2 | TGTGCCAGCAGCGGGACAGGGAACGAGCAGTACTTC | CASSGTGNEQYF
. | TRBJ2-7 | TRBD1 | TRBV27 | TGTGCCAGCAGTTCTCATCCGGGACAGGGGCTTTCCTACGAGCAGTACTTC | CASSSHPGQGLSYEQYF
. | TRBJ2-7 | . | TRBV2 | TGTGCCAGCCGGGGGACACAGCAGTACTTC | CASRGTQQYF
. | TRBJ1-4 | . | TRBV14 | TGTGCCAGCAGCCCTCTTGTCAGGGAACAAGAAAAACTGTTTTTT | CASSPLVREQEKLFF
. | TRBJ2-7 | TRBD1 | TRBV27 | TGTGCCAGCAGCGGACAGGGGTACGAGCAGTACTTC | CASSGQGYEQYF
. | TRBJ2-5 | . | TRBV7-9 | TGTGCCAGCAGCACCGGCACAGTCCAAGAGACCCAGTACTTC | CASSTGTVQETQYF
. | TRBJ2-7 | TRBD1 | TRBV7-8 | TGTGCCAGCAGCCCAGGGACAGCCTTATACGAGCAGTACTTC | CASSPGTALYEQYF
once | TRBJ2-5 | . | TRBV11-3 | TGTGCCAGCAGCTTAGGTGGTACATCGGAAGAGACCCAGTACTTC | CASSLGGTSEETQYF
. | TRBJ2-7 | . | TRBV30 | TGTGCCTGGAGTCCCTCGGAGATGGACGGAACCTACGAGCAGTACTTC | CAWSPSEMDGTYEQYF
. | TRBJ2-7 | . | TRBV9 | TGTGCCAGCAGCGTAGGAAACGGGATTACCTACGAGCAGTACTTC | CASSVGNGITYEQYF
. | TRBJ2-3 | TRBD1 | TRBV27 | TGTGCCAGCAGTCCGGGTCGACAGGGGCAGTATTTT | CASSPGRQGQYF
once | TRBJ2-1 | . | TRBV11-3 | TGTGCCAGCAGCTTCCCGGGGGCCAAGTCCTACAATGAGCAGTTCTTC | CASSFPGAKSYNEQFF
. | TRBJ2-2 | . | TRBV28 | TGTGCCAGCAGTTTTGGCCCAAGGGGGTCCGTGGAGCTGTTTTTT | CASSFGPRGSVELFF
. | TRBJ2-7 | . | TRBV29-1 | TGCAGCGTGGGCCGGGCCTCCACCCGTGGGTACGAGCAGTACTTC | CSVGRASTRGYEQYF
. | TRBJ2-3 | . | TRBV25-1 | TGTGCCAGCAGTGAATTAAAGACCACAGATACGCAGTATTTT | CASSELKTTDTQYF
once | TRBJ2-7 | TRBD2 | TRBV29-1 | TGCAGCGGAACCGGGACTAGCATTGACGAGCAGTACTTC | CSGTGTSIDEQYF
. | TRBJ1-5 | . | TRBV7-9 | TGTGCCAGCAGCTTTACGGACAGCAATCAGCCCCAGCATTTT | CASSFTDSNQPQHF
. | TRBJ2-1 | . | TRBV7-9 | TGTGCCAGCAGCCACTCGGAAAGGGTCAATGAGCAGTTCTTC | CASSHSERVNEQFF
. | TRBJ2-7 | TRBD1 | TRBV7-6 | TGTGCCAGCAGCTTAGAAGGGACAGGGAGCTACGAGCAGTACTTC | CASSLEGTGSYEQYF
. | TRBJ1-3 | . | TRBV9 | TGTGCCAGCAGCGTAGCCGGGTTTTCGCGTAACACCATATATTTT | CASSVAGFSRNTIYF
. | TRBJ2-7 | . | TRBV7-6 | TGTGCCAGCAGCTTCAAGGCGGGCTTCTCCTACGAGCAGTACTTC | CASSFKAGFSYEQYF
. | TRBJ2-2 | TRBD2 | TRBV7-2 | TGTGCCAGCAGCTCTCCAGGACTAGCCATACCCACCGGGGAGCTGTTTTTT | CASSSPGLAIPTGELFF
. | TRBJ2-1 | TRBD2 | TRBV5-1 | TGCGCCAGCAGCCCCCCCCGGGGGAGCGGGAGGCCGGGGGAGCAGTTCTTC | CASSPPRGSGRPGEQFF
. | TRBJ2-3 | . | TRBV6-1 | TGTGCCAGCAGTGAACCGGGAGCTAGCACAGATACGCAGTATTTT | CASSEPGASTDTQYF
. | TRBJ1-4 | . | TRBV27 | TGTGCCAGCACTTGGACAGCGAATAATGAAAAACTGTTTTTT | CASTWTANNEKLFF
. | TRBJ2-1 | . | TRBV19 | TGTGCCACTAGACTAGGCGGTTTCCATGAGCAGTTCTTC | CATRLGGFHEQFF
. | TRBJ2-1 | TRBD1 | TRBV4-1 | TGCGCCAGCAGCCTACGGACAGGGCTTAATGAGCAGTTCTTC | CASSLRTGLNEQFF
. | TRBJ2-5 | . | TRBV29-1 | TGCAGCGTTGAACTCGAGTCCCACCAACGGCAAGAGACCCAGTACTTC | CSVELESHQRQETQYF
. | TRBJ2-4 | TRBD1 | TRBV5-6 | TGTGCCAGCAGCCAAGGACAGGTCTCGTCTTTC | CASSQGQVSSF
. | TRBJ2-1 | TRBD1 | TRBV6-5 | TGTGCCAGCAGTTGGGACAGGGACTACAATGAGCAGTTCTTC | CASSWDRDYNEQFF
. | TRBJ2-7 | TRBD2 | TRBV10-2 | TGCGCCAGCAGTTATGCGGGAGTTGACTACGAGCAGTACTTC | CASSYAGVDYEQYF
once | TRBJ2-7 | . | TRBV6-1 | TGTGCCAGCAGAGAGACAGGATCTGACGAGCAGTACTTC | CASRETGSDEQYF
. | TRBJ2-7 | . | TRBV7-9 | TGTGCCAGCAGCTTAGCCCCGGGTTTCTCCTACGAGCAGTACTTC | CASSLAPGFSYEQYF
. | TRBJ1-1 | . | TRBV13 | TGTGCCAGCAGCTTAGGACAAGCCAGGGTGGAAAACACTGAAGCTTTCTTT | CASSLGQARVENTEAFF
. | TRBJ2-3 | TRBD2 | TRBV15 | TGTGCCACCAGCAGCCCACTAGCGCGAAACACAGATACGCAGTATTTT | CATSSPLARNTDTQYF
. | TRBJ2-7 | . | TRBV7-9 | TGTGCCAGCAGCTCTAGCACCCACTACGAGCAGTACTTC | CASSSSTHYEQYF
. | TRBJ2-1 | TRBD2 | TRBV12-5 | TGTGCTAGTGCTGGGACTAGCGGCCCGTCCGGCTCCTACAATGAGCAGTTCTTC | CASAGTSGPSGSYNEQFF
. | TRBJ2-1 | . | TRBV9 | TGTGCCAGCAGCGTAGGATCTAGATTCGGGGACAATGAGCAGTTCTTC | CASSVGSRFGDNEQFF